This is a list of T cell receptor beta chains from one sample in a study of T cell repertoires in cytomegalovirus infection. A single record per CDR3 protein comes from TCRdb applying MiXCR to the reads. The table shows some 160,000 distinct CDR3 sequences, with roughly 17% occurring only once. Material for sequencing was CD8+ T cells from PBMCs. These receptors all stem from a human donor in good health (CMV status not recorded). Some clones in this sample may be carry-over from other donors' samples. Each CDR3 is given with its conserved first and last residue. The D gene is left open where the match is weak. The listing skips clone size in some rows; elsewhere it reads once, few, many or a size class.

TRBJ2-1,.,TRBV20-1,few,CSARDRTLQFF,TGCAGTGCTAGAGACCGGACTCTACAGTTCTTC
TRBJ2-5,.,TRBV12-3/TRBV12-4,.,CASSLNTELQETQYF,TGTGCCAGCAGTTTAAACACGGAGCTCCAAGAGACCCAGTACTTC
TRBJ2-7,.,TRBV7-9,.,CASSYSRDGRSWEQYF,TGTGCCAGCAGCTACTCAAGGGACGGACGCTCGTGGGAGCAGTACTTC
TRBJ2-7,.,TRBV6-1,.,CASSPGQFPYEQYF,TGTGCCAGCAGTCCCGGACAGTTCCCCTACGAGCAGTACTTC
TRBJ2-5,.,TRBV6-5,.,CASSYSDDLETQYF,TGTGCCAGCAGTTACTCGGATGATTTGGAGACCCAGTACTTC
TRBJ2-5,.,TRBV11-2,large,CASSFWSGMQETQYF,TGTGCCAGCAGCTTTTGGTCAGGCATGCAGGAGACCCAGTACTTC
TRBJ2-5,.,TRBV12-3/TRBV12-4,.,CASSSDRYQETQYF,TGTGCCAGCAGTTCCGACAGGTACCAAGAGACCCAGTACTTC
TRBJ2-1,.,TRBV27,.,CASSWTGTTNNEQFF,TGTGCCAGCAGTTGGACCGGGACAACCAACAATGAGCAGTTCTTC
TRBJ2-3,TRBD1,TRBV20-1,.,CSATDRGYTDTQYF,TGCAGTGCTACCGACAGGGGGTACACAGATACGCAGTATTTT
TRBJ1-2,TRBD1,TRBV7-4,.,CASSLSVDREYGYTF,TGTGCCAGCAGCTTATCCGTGGACAGGGAATATGGCTACACCTTC
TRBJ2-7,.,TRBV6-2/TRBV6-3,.,CASSYSTVLGGYEQYF,TGTGCCAGCAGTTACTCGACGGTCTTAGGGGGGTACGAGCAGTACTTC
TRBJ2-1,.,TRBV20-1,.,CSARGEVDNEQFF,TGCAGTGCTAGGGGGGAAGTCGACAATGAGCAGTTCTTC
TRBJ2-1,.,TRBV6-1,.,CASSGSSYNEQFF,TGTGCCAGCAGCGGGAGCTCCTACAATGAGCAGTTCTTC
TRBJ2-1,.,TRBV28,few,CASSLLGHEQFF,TGTGCCAGCAGTTTACTGGGCCATGAGCAGTTCTTC
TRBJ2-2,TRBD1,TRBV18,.,CASSQTFGTGVGELFF,TGTGCCAGCTCACAAACCTTCGGGACAGGAGTCGGGGAGCTGTTTTTT
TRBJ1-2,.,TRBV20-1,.,CSASLGRGYTF,TGCAGTGCCAGTCTGGGGCGTGGCTACACCTTC
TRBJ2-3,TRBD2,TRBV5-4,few,CASSLREGQDTQYF,TGTGCCAGCAGCTTACGGGAGGGCCAAGATACGCAGTATTTT
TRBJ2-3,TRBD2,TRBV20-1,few,CSALPGILSGVTDTQYF,TGCAGTGCTCTTCCCGGGATTCTCAGCGGGGTAACAGATACGCAGTATTTT
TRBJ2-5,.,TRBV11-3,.,CASSLGSSRYQETQYF,TGTGCCAGCAGCTTAGGGTCTAGCAGGTACCAAGAGACCCAGTACTTC
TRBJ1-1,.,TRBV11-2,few,CASSPRVIGPGTEAFF,TGTGCCAGCAGTCCCCGCGTTATAGGCCCTGGCACTGAAGCTTTCTTT
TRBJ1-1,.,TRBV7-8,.,CASSLAGPSNTEAFF,TGTGCCAGCAGCTTAGCGGGACCTTCCAACACTGAAGCTTTCTTT
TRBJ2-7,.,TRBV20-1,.,CSARSDGIRYEQYF,TGCAGTGCTAGGAGTGACGGGATCCGGTACGAGCAGTACTTC
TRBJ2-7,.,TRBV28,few,CASSPVGRYEQYF,TGTGCCAGCAGCCCGGTAGGACGCTACGAGCAGTACTTC
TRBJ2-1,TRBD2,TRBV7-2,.,CASSRGLAGYNEQFF,TGTGCCAGCAGCCGGGGACTAGCGGGGTACAATGAGCAGTTCTTC
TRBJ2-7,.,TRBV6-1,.,CATTRGLSYEQYF,TGTGCCACCACCCGGGGGCTTTCTTACGAGCAGTACTTC
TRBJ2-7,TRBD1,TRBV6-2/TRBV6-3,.,CAIATGSDTYEQYF,TGTGCCATCGCGACAGGGTCGGATACCTACGAGCAGTACTTC